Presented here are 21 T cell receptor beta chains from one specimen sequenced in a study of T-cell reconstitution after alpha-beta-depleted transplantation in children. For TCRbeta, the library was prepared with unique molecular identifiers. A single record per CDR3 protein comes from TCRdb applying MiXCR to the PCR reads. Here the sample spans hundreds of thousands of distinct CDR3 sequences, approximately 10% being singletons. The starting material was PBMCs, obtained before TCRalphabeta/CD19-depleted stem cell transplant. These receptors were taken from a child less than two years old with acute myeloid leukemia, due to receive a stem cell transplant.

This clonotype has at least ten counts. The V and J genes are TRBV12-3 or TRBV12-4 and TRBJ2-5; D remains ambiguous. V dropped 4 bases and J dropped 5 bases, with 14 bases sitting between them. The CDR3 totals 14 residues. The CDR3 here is CASSSQAQRETQYF. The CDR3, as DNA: TGTGCCAGCAGTTCCCAGGCCCAAAGGGAGACCCAGTACTTC.

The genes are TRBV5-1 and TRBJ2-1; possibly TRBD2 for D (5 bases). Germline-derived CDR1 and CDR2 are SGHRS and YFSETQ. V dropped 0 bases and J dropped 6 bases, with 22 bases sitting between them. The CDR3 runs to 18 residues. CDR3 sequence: CASSLVYEGPNSSNEQFF. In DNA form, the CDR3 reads TGCGCCAGCAGCTTGGTATATGAGGGCCCCAACTCTTCCAATGAGCAGTTCTTC. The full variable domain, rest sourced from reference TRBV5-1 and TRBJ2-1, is KAGVTQTPRYLIKTRGQQVTLSCSPISGHRSVSWYQQTPGQGLQFLFEYFSETQRNKGNFPGRFSGRQFSNSRSEMNVSTLELGDSALYLCASSLVYEGPNSSNEQFFGPGTRLTVL.

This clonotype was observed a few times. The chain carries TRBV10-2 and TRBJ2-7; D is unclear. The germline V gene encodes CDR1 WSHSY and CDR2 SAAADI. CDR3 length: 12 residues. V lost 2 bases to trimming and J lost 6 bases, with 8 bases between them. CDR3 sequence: CASSERLPEQYF. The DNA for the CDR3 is TGCGCCAGCAGTGAGAGACTCCCCGAGCAGTACTTC.

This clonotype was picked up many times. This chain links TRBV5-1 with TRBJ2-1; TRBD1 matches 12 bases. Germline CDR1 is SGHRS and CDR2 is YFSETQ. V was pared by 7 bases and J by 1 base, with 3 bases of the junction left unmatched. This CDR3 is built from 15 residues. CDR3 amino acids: CASGGQGASYNEQFF. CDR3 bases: TGCGCCAGCGGGGGACAGGGGGCTTCCTACAATGAGCAGTTCTTC.

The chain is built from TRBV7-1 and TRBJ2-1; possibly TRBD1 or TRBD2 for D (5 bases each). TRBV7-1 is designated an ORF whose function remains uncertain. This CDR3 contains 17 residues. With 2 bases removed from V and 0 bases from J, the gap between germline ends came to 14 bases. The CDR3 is CASSSTGAADSYNEQFF. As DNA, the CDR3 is TGTGCCAGCAGCTCAACAGGAGCGGCAGACTCCTACAATGAGCAGTTCTTC.

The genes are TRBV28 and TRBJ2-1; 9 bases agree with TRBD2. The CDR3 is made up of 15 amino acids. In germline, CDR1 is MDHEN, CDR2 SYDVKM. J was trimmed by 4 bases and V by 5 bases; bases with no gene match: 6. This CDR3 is CASSIGLARYNEQFF. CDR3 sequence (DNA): TGTGCCAGCAGTATCGGACTAGCGCGGTACAATGAGCAGTTCTTC.

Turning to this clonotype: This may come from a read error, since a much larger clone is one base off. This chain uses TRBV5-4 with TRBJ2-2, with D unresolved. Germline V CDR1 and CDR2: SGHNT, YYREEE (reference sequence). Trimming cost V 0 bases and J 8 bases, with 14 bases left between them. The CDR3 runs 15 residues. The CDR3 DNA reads TGTGCCAGCAGCTTGGCCGGTACTCAAGGTGGGGAGCTGTTTTTT. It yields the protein CASSLAGTQGGELFF.

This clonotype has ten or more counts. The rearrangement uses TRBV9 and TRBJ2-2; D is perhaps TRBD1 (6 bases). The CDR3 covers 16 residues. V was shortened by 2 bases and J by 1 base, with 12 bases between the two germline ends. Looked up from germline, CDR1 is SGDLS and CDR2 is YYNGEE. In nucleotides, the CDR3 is TGTGCCAGCAGCGTTCAGGGGCACCTGAACACCGGGGAGCTGTTTTTT. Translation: CASSVQGHLNTGELFF.

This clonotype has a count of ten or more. CDR3 nucleotide sequence: TGCGCCAGCAGAGCCGGGACAGCTAGCTCCTACAATGAGCAGTTCTTC. As protein: CASRAGTASSYNEQFF. The rearrangement joins TRBV5-1 to TRBJ2-1; 7 nucleotides match TRBD1. Germline assignment: CDR1 SGHRS and CDR2 YFSETQ. V gave up 5 bases and J gave up 0 bases; unmatched junction bases: 8. The CDR3 length is 16 residues.

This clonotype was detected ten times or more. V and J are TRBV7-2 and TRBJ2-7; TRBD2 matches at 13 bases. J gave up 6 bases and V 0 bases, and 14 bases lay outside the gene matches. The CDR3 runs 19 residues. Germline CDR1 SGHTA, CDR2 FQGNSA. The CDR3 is CASSLAGTSGVVGVSEQYF. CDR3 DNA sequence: TGTGCCAGCAGCTTAGCCGGGACTAGCGGGGTCGTGGGGGTGAGCGAGCAGTACTTC.

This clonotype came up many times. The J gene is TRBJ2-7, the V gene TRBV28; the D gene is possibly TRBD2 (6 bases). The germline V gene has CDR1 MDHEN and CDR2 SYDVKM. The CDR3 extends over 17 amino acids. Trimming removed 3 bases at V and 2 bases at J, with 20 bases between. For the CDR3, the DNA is TGTGCCAGCAGTTTCGGACGGGGCGGGGCAGTCACCTACGAGCAGTACTTC. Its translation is CASSFGRGGAVTYEQYF.

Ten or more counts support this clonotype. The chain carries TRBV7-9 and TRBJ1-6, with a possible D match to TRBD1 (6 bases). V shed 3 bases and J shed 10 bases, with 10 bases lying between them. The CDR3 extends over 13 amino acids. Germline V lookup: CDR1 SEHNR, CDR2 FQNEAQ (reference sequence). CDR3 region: CASSFQGPSPLHF. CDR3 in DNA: TGTGCCAGCAGCTTCCAGGGGCCATCACCCCTCCACTTT.

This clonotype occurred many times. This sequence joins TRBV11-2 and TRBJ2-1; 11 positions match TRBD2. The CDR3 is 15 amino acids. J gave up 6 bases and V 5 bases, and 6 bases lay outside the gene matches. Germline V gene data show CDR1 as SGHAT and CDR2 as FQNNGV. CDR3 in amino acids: CASSTAGTSGNEQFF. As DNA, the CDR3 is TGTGCCAGCAGCACGGCCGGGACTAGCGGCAATGAGCAGTTCTTC.

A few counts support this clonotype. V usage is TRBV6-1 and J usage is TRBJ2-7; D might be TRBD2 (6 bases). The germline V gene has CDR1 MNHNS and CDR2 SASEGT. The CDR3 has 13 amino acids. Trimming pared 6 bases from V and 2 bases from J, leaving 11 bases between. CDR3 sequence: CASRLAPPYEQYF. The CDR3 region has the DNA TGTGCCAGCAGGCTAGCGCCCCCCTACGAGCAGTACTTC.

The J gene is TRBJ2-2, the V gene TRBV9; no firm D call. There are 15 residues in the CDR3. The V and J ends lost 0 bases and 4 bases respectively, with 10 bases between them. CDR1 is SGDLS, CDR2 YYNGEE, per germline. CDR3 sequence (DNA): TGTGCCAGCAGCGTAGATCTTGGGGTCACCGGGGAGCTGTTTTTT. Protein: CASSVDLGVTGELFF. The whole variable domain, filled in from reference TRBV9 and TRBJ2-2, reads DSGVTQTPKHLITATGQRVTLRCSPRSGDLSVYWYQQSLDQGLQFLIQYYNGEERAKGNILERFSAQQFPDLHSELNLSSLELGDSALYFCASSVDLGVTGELFFGEGSRLTVL.

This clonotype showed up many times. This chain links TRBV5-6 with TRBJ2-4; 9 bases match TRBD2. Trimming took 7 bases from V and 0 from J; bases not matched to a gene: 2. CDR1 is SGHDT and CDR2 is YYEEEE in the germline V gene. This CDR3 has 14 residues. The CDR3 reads CASAGGTAKNIQYF. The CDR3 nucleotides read TGTGCCAGCGCGGGGGGGACAGCCAAAAACATTCAGTACTTC.

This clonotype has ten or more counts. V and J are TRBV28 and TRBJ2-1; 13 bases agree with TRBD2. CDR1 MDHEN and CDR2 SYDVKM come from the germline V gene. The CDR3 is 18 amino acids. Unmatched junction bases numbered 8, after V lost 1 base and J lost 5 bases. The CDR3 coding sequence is TGTGCCAGCAGTTTATTACTAGCGGGAGGGCCGGGGAACAATGAGCAGTTCTTC. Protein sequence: CASSLLLAGGPGNNEQFF.

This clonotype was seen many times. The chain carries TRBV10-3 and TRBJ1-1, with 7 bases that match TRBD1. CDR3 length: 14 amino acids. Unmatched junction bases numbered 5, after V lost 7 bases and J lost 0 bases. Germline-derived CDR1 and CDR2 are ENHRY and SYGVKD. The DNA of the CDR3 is TGTGCCATCACCGAGGGACAGATGAACACTGAAGCTTTCTTT. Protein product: CAITEGQMNTEAFF.

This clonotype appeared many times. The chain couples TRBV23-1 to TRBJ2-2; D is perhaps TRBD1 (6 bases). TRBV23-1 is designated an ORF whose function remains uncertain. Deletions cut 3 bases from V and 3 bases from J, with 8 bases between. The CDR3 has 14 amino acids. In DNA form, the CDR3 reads TGCGCCAGCAGTCAGGCAGGGGACACCGGGGAGCTGTTTTTT. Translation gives CASSQAGDTGELFF.

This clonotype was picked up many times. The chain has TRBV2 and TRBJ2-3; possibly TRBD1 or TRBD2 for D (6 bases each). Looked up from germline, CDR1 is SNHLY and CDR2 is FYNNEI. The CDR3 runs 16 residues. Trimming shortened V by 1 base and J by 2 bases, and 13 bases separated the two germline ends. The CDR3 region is CASSEVGGRHTDTQYF. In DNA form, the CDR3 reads TGTGCCAGCAGTGAAGTAGGGGGGAGACACACAGATACGCAGTATTTT.

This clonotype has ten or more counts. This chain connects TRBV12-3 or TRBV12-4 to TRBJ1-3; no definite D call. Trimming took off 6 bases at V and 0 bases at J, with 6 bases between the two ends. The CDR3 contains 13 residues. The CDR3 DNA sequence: TGTGCCAGCAGACAAAGCTCTGGAAACACCATATATTTT. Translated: CASRQSSGNTIYF.